Following are 10 T cell receptor beta chains from one sample sequenced in a study of T cell responses to AZD1222 COVID-19 vaccine. Only in-frame clones appear in the TCRdb table, and some are missing; sequencing was by immunoSEQ multiplex PCR. The sample consists of about 170,000 clones, approximately 95% of them appearing once. Sequencing was performed on peripheral blood, taken on day 0 of AZD1222 vaccination. All receptors come from an adult in good health.

V usage is TRBV7-6 and J usage is TRBJ2-5; D remains ambiguous. The germline V gene has CDR1 SGHVS and CDR2 FNYEAQ. The V end was cut by 5 bases, the J end by 5 bases, with 18 bases between. The CDR3 contains 15 residues. CDR3 in amino acids: CASSLLVERSETQYF. For the CDR3, the DNA is TGTGCCAGCAGCCTCCTGGTGGAGAGATCGGAGACCCAGTACTTC.

The sample holds one count of this clone. The J gene is TRBJ2-3, the V gene TRBV18, with 11 positions matching TRBD2. The CDR3 length is 15 residues. Germline V CDR1 and CDR2: KGHSH, LQKENI. The trim removed 7 bases at V and 4 bases at J, leaving 7 bases unmatched. DNA of the CDR3: TGTGCCAGCTTTACTAGCGGGAGTGCGGCAGATACGCAGTATTTT. Translated, it gives CASFTSGSAADTQYF.

J is TRBJ1-2 and V is TRBV3-1 (or the pseudogene TRBV3-2); tentative D call: TRBD1 (6 bases). V was clipped by 1 base and J by 2 bases, with 11 bases between them. The germline CDR1 and CDR2 sequences are LGHDT and YNNKEL (reference sequence). The CDR3 contains 15 residues. Here the CDR3 DNA reads TGTGCCAGCAGCCAAGGCTCAGGGGTAAACTATGGCTACACCTTC. Its translation is CASSQGSGVNYGYTF.

The rearrangement links TRBV30 to TRBJ2-6; D is possibly TRBD2 (6 bases). Germline CDR1 and CDR2: GTSNPN and SVGIG (reference sequence). The CDR3 has 15 residues. The ends were cut back, 7 bases at V and 4 bases at J, with 17 bases in the middle. CDR3 coding DNA: TGTGCCTCCCGATGGGGGACTGGAGGGGCCAACGTCCTGACTTTC. Residues: CASRWGTGGANVLTF.

V is TRBV3-1 (or the pseudogene TRBV3-2) and J is TRBJ1-1; 10 bases map to TRBD1. The CDR3 runs 17 residues. J was trimmed by 8 bases and V by 0 bases; bases with no gene match: 12. Per the germline V gene, CDR1 is LGHDT and CDR2 is YNNKEL (reference sequence). The CDR3 region is CASSQERGQGIFHEAFF. In DNA, the CDR3 is TGTGCCAGCAGCCAAGAAAGGGGACAGGGGATTTTCCACGAAGCTTTCTTT.

The chain combines TRBV5-7 with TRBJ1-2; no clear D gene. TRBV5-7 is recorded as an ORF, its role being uncertain. V gave up 5 bases and J gave up 4 bases, with 9 bases separating them. CDR3 length: 12 residues. CDR3 residues: CASRGPRYGYTF. As DNA, the CDR3 is TGTGCCAGCAGGGGCCCACGCTATGGCTACACCTTC.

V usage is TRBV2 and J usage is TRBJ2-2, with D tentatively TRBD1 (5 bases). Germline CDR1 and CDR2: SNHLY and FYNNEI. The CDR3 runs 12 residues. V was cut by 8 bases and J by 7 bases, with 11 bases left in between. The chain's CDR3 is CASAGFDGELFF. CDR3 nucleotide sequence: TGTGCCAGCGCAGGGTTTGACGGGGAGCTGTTTTTT.

This clone has just one count. V is TRBV7-8 and J is TRBJ2-2; D not resolved. The CDR3 runs to 15 residues. CDR1 is SGHVS, CDR2 FQNEAQ, per germline. V was shortened by 3 bases and J by 0 bases, with 8 bases between the two germline ends. The chain's CDR3 is CASSFFSTNTGELFF. CDR3 nucleotide sequence: TGTGCCAGCAGCTTTTTCAGTACGAACACCGGGGAGCTGTTTTTT.

The chain couples TRBV5-6 to TRBJ2-1, with D unresolved. This CDR3 comprises 14 residues. Germline V lookup: CDR1 SGHDT, CDR2 YYEEEE. Trimming pared 0 bases from V and 0 bases from J, leaving 4 bases between. The CDR3 DNA reads TGTGCCAGCAGCTTGGGGGCCTCCTACAATGAGCAGTTCTTC. Protein product: CASSLGASYNEQFF.

This chain links TRBV18 with TRBJ2-1; 9 bases align to TRBD2. CDR1 and CDR2 from the germline V gene are KGHSH and LQKENI. CDR3 length equals 18 residues. The junction had 8 bases not matched to a gene; V was cut back by 1 base and J by 1 base. The CDR3 loop is CASSPLDSGSRSYNEQFF. The CDR3, as DNA: TGTGCCAGCTCACCACTAGATAGCGGGAGTAGGTCCTACAATGAGCAGTTCTTC.